Below, 8 T cell receptor beta chains from the same sample are listed, as sequenced in a study of OX40 agonist ivuxolimab in advanced cancers. Libraries were made using the immunoSEQ multiplex PCR assay. The clones in this table, taken by TCRdb from immuneACCESS, are in-frame only. Not every clone is retained; where verified, under half of the shortfall comes from an unresolved V gene, and the cause of the rest is unknown. Present in this sample are around 71,000 clones, just under 80% of which were seen just once. About 5.7% of the sample lies in the top ten. The source was CD4+ or CD8+ T cells sorted from blood, collected in a trial of the OX40 agonist ivuxolimab. Receptors were obtained from an adult with an advanced solid tumor such as melanoma, head and neck, liver or kidney cancer.

The sample holds one count of this clone. This chain links TRBV28 with TRBJ1-5; 10 bases fit TRBD1. With 6 bases clipped from V and 3 bases from J, the junction kept 5 bases outside the gene matches. There are 15 residues in the CDR3. Germline-derived CDR1 and CDR2 are MDHEN and SYDVKM. The CDR3 region is CASRPTGGLNQPQHF. Written as DNA, the CDR3 is TGTGCCAGCAGGCCGACAGGGGGCCTCAATCAGCCCCAGCATTTT.

This sequence joins TRBV5-1 and TRBJ1-2, with TRBD1 identical over 7 bases. CDR3 length equals 15 residues. V was clipped by 7 bases and J by 3 bases; unmatched bases: 12. Germline V gives CDR1 SGHRS, CDR2 YFSETQ. CDR3 bases: TGCGCCAGCCGGCTACAGGGGTCATCCTACTATGGCTACACCTTC. It encodes CASRLQGSSYYGYTF.

There are a few counts of this clone. The chain links TRBV19 to TRBJ2-3; D remains ambiguous. The CDR3 runs 13 residues. CDR1 is LNHDA and CDR2 is SQIVND in the germline V gene (reference sequence). The germline V and J ends were trimmed by 9 bases and 0 bases, with 10 bases remaining between them. The CDR3 spells CASNWASTDTQYF. The DNA of the CDR3 is TGTGCCAGCAATTGGGCTAGCACAGATACGCAGTATTTT.

V gene TRBV6-5 combines with J gene TRBJ2-7; weak D call: TRBD1 (6 bases). The CDR3 covers 14 residues. Germline CDR1 and CDR2: MNHEY and SVGAGI. V dropped 8 bases and J dropped 2 bases, with 16 bases sitting between them. The CDR3 sequence: CASRRGFSAYEQYF. The CDR3 DNA sequence: TGTGCCAGCCGCAGGGGATTTTCGGCCTACGAGCAGTACTTC.

The V call is TRBV6-6, the J call TRBJ1-2, with 8 bases aligning to TRBD1. The J segment lost 3 bases and the V segment lost 5 bases, leaving 5 bases of the junction unmatched. The CDR3 is 14 amino acids. The germline V gene encodes CDR1 MNHNY and CDR2 SVGAGI (reference sequence). CDR3 nucleotides: TGTGCCAGCAGTCGGGACAGGTGGGACTATGGCTACACCTTC. Amino acids: CASSRDRWDYGYTF.

The CDR3 DNA is TGTGCCAGCAGCACGCCTATTTTGTCCGAGCAGTACTTC. Its protein is CASSTPILSEQYF. The rearrangement links TRBV7-7 to TRBJ2-7; no clear D. The V end was cut by 5 bases, the J end by 6 bases, with 14 bases between. The CDR3 spans 13 residues. Germline CDR1 and CDR2: SSHAT and FNYEAQ (reference sequence).

The J gene is TRBJ1-2, the V gene TRBV25-1; D is unclear. CDR3 length: 14 residues. Per the germline V gene, CDR1 is MGHDK and CDR2 is SYGVNS. V was cut by 1 base and J by 8 bases, with 14 bases left in between. CDR3 coding DNA: TGTGCCAGCAGTGAATGGGGAGGCCCGGGGGGCTACACCTTC. Translation gives CASSEWGGPGGYTF.

This chain connects TRBV5-5 to TRBJ2-2; D is uncertain. The CDR3 has 15 residues. Looked up from germline, CDR1 is SGHKS and CDR2 is YYEKEE (reference sequence). V lost 1 base to trimming and J lost 0 bases, with 7 bases between them. CDR3 sequence (DNA): TGTGCCAGCAGCTTGACACGATCGAACACCGGGGAGCTGTTTTTT. It codes for CASSLTRSNTGELFF.